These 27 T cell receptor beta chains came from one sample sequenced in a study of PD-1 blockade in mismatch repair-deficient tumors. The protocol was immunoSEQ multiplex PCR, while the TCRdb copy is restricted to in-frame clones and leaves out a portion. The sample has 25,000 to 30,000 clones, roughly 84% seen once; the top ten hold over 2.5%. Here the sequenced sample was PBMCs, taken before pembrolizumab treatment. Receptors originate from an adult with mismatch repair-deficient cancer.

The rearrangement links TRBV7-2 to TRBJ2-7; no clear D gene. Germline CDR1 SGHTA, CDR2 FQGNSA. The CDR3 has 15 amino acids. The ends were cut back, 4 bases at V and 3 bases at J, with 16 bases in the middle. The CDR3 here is CASSWVGGVRYEQYF. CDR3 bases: TGTGCCAGCAGCTGGGTCGGCGGAGTGCGCTACGAGCAGTACTTC.

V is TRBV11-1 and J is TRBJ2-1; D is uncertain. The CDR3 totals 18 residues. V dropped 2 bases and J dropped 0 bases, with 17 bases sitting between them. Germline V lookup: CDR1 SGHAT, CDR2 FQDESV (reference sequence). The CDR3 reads CASSLLPHDIRSYNEQFF. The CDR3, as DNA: TGTGCCAGCAGCTTATTACCCCATGACATTCGCTCCTACAATGAGCAGTTCTTC.

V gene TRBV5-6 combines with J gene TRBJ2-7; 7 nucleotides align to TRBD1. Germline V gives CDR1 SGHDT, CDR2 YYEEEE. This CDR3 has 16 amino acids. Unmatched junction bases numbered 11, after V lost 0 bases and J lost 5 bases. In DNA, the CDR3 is TGTGCCAGCAGCTTGGGCAACAGGGGCGATGGCAACGAGCAGTACTTC. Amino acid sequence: CASSLGNRGDGNEQYF.

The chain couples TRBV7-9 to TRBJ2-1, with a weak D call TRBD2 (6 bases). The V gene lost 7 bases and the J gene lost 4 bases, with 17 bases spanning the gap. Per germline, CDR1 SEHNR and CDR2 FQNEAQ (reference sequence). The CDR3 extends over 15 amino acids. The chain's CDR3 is CASNAGRGKYNEQFF. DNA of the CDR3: TGTGCCAGCAACGCAGGGCGGGGAAAATACAATGAGCAGTTCTTC.

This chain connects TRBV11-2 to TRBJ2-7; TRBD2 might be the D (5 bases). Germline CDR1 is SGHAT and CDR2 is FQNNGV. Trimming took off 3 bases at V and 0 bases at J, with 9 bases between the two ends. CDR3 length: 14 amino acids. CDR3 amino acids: CASSLDFTSYEQYF. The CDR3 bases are TGTGCCAGCAGCTTGGACTTTACCTCCTACGAGCAGTACTTC.

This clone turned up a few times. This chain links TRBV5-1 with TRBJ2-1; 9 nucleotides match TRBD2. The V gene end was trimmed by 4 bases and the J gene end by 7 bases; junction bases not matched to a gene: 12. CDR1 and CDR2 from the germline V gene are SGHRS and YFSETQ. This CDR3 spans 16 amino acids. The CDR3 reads CASSTPGVAGENEQFF. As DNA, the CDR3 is TGCGCCAGCAGCACCCCGGGGGTAGCGGGAGAGAATGAGCAGTTCTTC.

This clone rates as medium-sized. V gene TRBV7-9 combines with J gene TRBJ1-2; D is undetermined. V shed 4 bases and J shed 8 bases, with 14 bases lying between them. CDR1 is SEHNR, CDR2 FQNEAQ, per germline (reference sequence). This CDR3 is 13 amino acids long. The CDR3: CASSSLLDKGYTF. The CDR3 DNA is TGTGCCAGCAGCTCCCTCCTTGACAAAGGCTACACCTTC.

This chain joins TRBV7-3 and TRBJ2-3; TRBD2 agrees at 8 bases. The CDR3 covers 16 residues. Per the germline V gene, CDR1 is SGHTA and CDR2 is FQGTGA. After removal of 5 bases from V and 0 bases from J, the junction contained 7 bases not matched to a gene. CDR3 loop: CASSPTSGASTDTQYF. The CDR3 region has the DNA TGTGCCAGCAGCCCTACTAGCGGAGCCAGCACAGATACGCAGTATTTT. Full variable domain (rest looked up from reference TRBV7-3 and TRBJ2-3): GAGVSQTPSNKVTEKGKYVELRCDPISGHTALYWYRQSLGQGPEFLIYFQGTGAADDSGLPNDRFFAVRPEGSVSTLKIQRTERGDSAVYLCASSPTSGASTDTQYFGPGTRLTVL.

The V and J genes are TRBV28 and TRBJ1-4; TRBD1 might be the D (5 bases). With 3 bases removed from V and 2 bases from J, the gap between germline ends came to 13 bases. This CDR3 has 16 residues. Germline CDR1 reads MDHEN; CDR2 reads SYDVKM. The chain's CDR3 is CASSLPLRQTNEKLFF. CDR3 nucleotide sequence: TGTGCCAGCAGTTTGCCTTTGAGACAGACTAATGAAAAACTGTTTTTT.

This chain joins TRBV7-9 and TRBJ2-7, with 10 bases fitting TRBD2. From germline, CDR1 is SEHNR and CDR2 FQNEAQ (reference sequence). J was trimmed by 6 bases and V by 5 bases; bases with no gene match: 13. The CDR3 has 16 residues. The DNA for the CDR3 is TGTGCCAGCAGCCCACCATCTAGCGGGAGTAACGGCGAGCAGTACTTC. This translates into CASSPPSSGSNGEQYF.

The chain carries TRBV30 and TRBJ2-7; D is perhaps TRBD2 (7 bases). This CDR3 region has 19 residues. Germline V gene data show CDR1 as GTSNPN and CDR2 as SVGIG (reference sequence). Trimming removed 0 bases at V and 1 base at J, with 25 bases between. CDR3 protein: CAWSVWAGASPRGSYEQYF. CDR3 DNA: TGTGCCTGGAGTGTGTGGGCGGGAGCCTCTCCAAGGGGGTCCTACGAGCAGTACTTC. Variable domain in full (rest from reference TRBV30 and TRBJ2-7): SQTIHQWPATLVQPVGSPLSLECTVEGTSNPNLYWYRQAAGRGLQLLFYSVGIGQISSEVPQNLSASRPQDRQFILSSKKLLLSDSGFYLCAWSVWAGASPRGSYEQYFGPGTRLTVT.

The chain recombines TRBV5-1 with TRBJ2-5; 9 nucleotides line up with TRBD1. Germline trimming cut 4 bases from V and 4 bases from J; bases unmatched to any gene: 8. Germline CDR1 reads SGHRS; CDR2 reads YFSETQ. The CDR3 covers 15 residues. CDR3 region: CASSGYRGRGETQYF. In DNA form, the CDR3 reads TGCGCCAGCAGCGGATACAGGGGGCGCGGAGAGACCCAGTACTTC.

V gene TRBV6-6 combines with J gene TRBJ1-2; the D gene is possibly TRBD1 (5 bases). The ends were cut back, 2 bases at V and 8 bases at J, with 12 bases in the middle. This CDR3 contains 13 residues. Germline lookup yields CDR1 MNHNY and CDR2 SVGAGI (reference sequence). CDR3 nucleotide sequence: TGTGCCAGCAGTTACGGCGCAGGGAGGGGCTACACCTTC. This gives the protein CASSYGAGRGYTF.

CDR3 sequence reads: CASSDWLNQPQHF. The CDR3 nucleotides read TGTGCCAGCAGTGACTGGCTCAATCAGCCCCAGCATTTT. This chain joins TRBV28 and TRBJ1-5; unclear D gene. The CDR3 is 13 residues long. The germline V gene has CDR1 MDHEN and CDR2 SYDVKM. The germline V and J ends were trimmed by 5 bases and 3 bases, with 8 bases remaining between them.

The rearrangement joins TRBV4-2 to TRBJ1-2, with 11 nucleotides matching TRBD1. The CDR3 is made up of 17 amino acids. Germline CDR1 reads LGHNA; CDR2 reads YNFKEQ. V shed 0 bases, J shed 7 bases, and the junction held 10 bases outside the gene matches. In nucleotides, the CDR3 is TGTGCCAGCAGCCAAGATCCAACCCCCGGGACAGGGGGTGGCTACACCTTC. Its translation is CASSQDPTPGTGGGYTF.

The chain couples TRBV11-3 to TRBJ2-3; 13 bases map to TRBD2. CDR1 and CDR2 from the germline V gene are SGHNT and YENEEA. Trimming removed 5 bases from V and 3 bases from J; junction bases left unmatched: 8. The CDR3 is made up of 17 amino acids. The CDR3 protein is CASSPGLAGAGTDTQYF. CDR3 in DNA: TGTGCCAGCAGCCCCGGACTAGCGGGAGCTGGGACAGATACGCAGTATTTT.

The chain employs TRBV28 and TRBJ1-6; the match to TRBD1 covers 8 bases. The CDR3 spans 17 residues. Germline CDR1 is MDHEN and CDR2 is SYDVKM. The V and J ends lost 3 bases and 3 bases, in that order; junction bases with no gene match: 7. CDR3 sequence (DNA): TGTGCCAGCAGTTTCCGGACAGGGAGGGACTATAATTCACCCCTCCACTTT. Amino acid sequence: CASSFRTGRDYNSPLHF.

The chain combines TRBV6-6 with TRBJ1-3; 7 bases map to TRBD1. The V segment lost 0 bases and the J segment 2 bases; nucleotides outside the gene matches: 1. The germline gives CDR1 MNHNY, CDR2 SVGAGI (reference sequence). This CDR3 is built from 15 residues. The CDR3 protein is CASSYSGTAGNTIYF. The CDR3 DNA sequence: TGTGCCAGCAGTTACTCAGGGACAGCTGGAAACACCATATATTTT.

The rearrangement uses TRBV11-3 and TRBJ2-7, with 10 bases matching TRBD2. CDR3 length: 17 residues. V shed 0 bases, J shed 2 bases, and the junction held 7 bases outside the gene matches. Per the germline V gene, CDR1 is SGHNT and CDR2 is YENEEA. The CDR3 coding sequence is TGTGCCAGCAGCTTAGATGTCACTAGCGGGAATACCTACGAGCAGTACTTC. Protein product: CASSLDVTSGNTYEQYF.

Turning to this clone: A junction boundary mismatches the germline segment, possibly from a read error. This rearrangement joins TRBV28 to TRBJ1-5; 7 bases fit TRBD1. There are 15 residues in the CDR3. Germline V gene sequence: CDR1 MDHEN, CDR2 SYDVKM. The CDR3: CANSTPGQRNQPQHF. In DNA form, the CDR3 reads TGTGCCAACAGTACCCCGGGACAGCGTAATCAGCCCCAGCATTTT.

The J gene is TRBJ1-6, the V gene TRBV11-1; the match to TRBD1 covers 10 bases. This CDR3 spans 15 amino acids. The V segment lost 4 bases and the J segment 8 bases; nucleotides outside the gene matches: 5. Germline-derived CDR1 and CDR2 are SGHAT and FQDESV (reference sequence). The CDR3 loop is CASSSGQGEYSPLHF. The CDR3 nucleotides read TGTGCCAGCAGCTCCGGACAGGGGGAATATTCACCCCTCCACTTT.

CDR3 sequence: CASSLRTGVDTQYF. In DNA, the CDR3 is TGTGCCAGCAGCTTAAGAACGGGAGTAGATACGCAGTATTTT. The chain recombines TRBV7-6 with TRBJ2-3, with TRBD2 as a possible D gene (6 bases). Trimming left V 2 bases short and J 5 bases short, with 11 bases between. This CDR3 contains 14 residues. Germline values: CDR1 SGHVS, CDR2 FNYEAQ.

DNA of the CDR3: TGTGCCAGCAGCCGTCAGGGACTAGCGGGAGAAGAGACCCAGTACTTC. The encoded protein is CASSRQGLAGEETQYF. The rearrangement links TRBV7-8 to TRBJ2-5; TRBD2 agrees at 14 bases. V shed 5 bases, J shed 3 bases, and the junction held 5 bases outside the gene matches. The CDR3 has 16 amino acids. In germline, CDR1 is SGHVS, CDR2 FQNEAQ.

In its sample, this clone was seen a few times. CDR3 residues: CASRARQGRDTIYF. The CDR3 DNA follows: TGTGCCAGCAGGGCGCGACAGGGTAGGGACACCATATATTTT. The rearrangement uses TRBV28 and TRBJ1-3; TRBD1 agrees at 7 bases. This CDR3 is 14 amino acids long. Trimming took 6 bases from V and 8 from J; bases not matched to a gene: 10. The germline V gene has CDR1 MDHEN and CDR2 SYDVKM.

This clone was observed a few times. CDR3 nucleotides: TGCGCCAGCAGGGCTGGGACTAGCGGGGGGACCTACGAGCAGTACTTC. It codes for CASRAGTSGGTYEQYF. The chain has TRBV5-1 and TRBJ2-7; 15 bases align to TRBD2. CDR1 and CDR2 (germline): SGHRS, YFSETQ. The CDR3 covers 16 residues. With V trimmed by 5 bases and J by 2 bases, 5 bases remained unmatched.

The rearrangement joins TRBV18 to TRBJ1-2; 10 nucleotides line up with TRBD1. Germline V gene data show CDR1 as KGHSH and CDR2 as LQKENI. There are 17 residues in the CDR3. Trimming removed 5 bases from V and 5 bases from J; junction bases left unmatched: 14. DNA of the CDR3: TGTGCCAGCTCATCTCGCAGCCCGACAGGGGGCGGGTATGGCTACACCTTC. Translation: CASSSRSPTGGGYGYTF.

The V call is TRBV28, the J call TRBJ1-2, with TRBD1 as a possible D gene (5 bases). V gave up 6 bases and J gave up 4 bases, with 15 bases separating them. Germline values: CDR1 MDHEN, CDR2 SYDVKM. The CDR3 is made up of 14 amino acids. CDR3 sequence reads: CASSPPGESYGYTF. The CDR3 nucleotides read TGTGCCAGCAGCCCTCCGGGGGAGAGCTATGGCTACACCTTC.